This note documents a single T cell receptor (beta chain) sequence. TCRdb's table, derived via immunoSEQ multiplex PCR, lists solely in-frame clones and lacks some. Seen here are about 49,000 clones, 81% observed once, and the top ten hold approximately 5.8%. The data were taken from a study of OX40 agonist ivuxolimab in advanced cancers. The CDR3 is made up of 13 amino acids. CDR1 and CDR2 (germline): MDHEN, SYDVKM. V lost 6 bases to trimming and J lost 7 bases, with 15 bases between them. Here the sequenced sample was CD4+ or CD8+ T cells sorted from blood, taken in a trial of the OX40 agonist ivuxolimab. The V and J genes are TRBV28 and TRBJ1-1, with a tentative D call TRBD1 (5 bases). The sequence was obtained from an adult with an advanced solid tumor such as melanoma, head and neck, liver or kidney cancer. The CDR3 DNA reads TGTGCCAGCAGGTTTACCGGGGCTGGTGAAGCTTTCTTT. Protein sequence: CASRFTGAGEAFF. The full variable domain, completed using reference TRBV28 and TRBJ1-1, is DVKVTQSSRYLVKRTGEKVFLECVQDMDHENMFWYRQDPGLGLRLIYFSYDVKMKEKGDIPEGYSVSREKKERFSLILESASTNQTSMYLCASRFTGAGEAFFGQGTRLTVV.